This TCR beta chain was sequenced for a study of blood T cell repertoires in COVID-19. Study-wide background: Sites in the United States, Italy and Spain provided acute and convalescent COVID-19 samples. PBMCs, B-cell-depleted T cells, or T cells were the source of the cDNA or gDNA that made up the material.

The study recruited people aged roughly 18 to 95 years across approximately 24 US areas. Sequenced by immunoSEQ multiplex PCR; TCRdb stores in-frame clones only, minus some. The repertoire holds 300,000 to 400,000 clones, with roughly 90% as singletons. The source material was PBMCs or T cells enriched from blood (not recorded which). The receptor was derived from a woman aged 30 to 39 with acute COVID-19.

CDR3 sequence: CASGSVGAVYSTYEQYF. CDR3 sequence (DNA): TGTGCTAGTGGCTCTGTAGGGGCGGTTTATTCAACCTACGAGCAGTACTTC. The V and J genes are TRBV12-5 and TRBJ2-7, with a tentative D call TRBD1 (5 bases). The CDR3 has 17 amino acids. Per the germline V gene, CDR1 is LGHNT and CDR2 is FRNRAP. The germline V and J ends were trimmed by 6 bases and 2 bases, with 23 bases remaining between them.